Following are 10 T cell receptor beta chains from one sample sequenced in a study of shared clonotypes between healthy human individuals (dated by TCRdb to about 2020). To prepare the library, the immunoSEQ multiplex PCR assay was applied. TCRdb carries this immuneACCESS record with in-frame sequences only. Its versions omit some clonotypes, under half of them owing to an unresolved V gene in the studies checked, with the rest unexplained. Recorded for this sample are about 2 million clones; 90% to 95% of them occurred a single time. In total, the top ten clones hold 0.1% to 0.15% of the sample. Source material: naive CD4+ T cells sorted from blood. This specimen's cell subset or site label, interpreted: CD45RA+ positively selected. The receptor source for this set is a man aged 18 to 35 in good health.

The V and J genes are TRBV29-1 and TRBJ1-5, with D tentatively TRBD1 (5 bases). Trimming pared 3 bases from V and 2 bases from J, leaving 11 bases between. This CDR3 has 14 amino acids. The germline CDR1 and CDR2 sequences are SQVTM and ANQGSEA. The CDR3, as DNA: TGCAGCGTTGATGTGGGAGGGGGCAATCAGCCCCAGCATTTT. This sequence encodes CSVDVGGGNQPQHF.

Only one count was recorded for this clone. The chain recombines TRBV7-8 with TRBJ1-3; D gene uncertain. CDR3 size: 16 residues. V was pared by 1 base and J by 0 bases, with 10 bases between. Germline values: CDR1 SGHVS, CDR2 FQNEAQ. Here the CDR3 reads CASSLGRASSGNTIYF. Written as DNA, the CDR3 is TGTGCCAGCAGCTTAGGGAGAGCGTCCTCTGGAAACACCATATATTTT.

This chain links TRBV5-6 with TRBJ2-5; a possible D gene is TRBD2 (6 bases). The CDR3 contains 16 residues. V was cut by 4 bases and J by 0 bases, with 16 bases left in between. Germline V gene lookup returns CDR1 SGHDT and CDR2 YYEEEE. The CDR3 DNA reads as TGTGCCAGCAGCAGACCGGCGGGGCGGTACCAAGAGACCCAGTACTTC. Protein product: CASSRPAGRYQETQYF. Together with reference TRBV5-6 and TRBJ2-5, the CDR3 gives the full variable domain: DAGVTQSPTHLIKTRGQQVTLRCSPKSGHDTVSWYQQALGQGPQFIFQYYEEEERQRGNFPDRFSGHQFPNYSSELNVNALLLGDSALYLCASSRPAGRYQETQYFGPGTRLLVL.

The J gene is TRBJ2-7, the V gene TRBV6-5, with TRBD2 identical over 9 bases. Germline loops: CDR1 MNHEY, CDR2 SVGAGI. The V gene end was trimmed by 6 bases and the J gene end by 1 base; junction bases not matched to a gene: 7. The CDR3 is 15 amino acids. The CDR3 spells CASSYGTSRSYEQYF. The CDR3 coding sequence is TGTGCCAGCAGCTACGGGACTAGCCGTTCCTACGAGCAGTACTTC.

The chain joins TRBV10-3 to TRBJ1-3; perhaps TRBD1 as D (6 bases). Trimming removed 8 bases at V and 0 bases at J, with 11 bases between. The CDR3 has 14 amino acids. Germline values: CDR1 ENHRY, CDR2 SYGVKD. The CDR3 nucleotides are TGTGCCATCCGGGGGCCGACCTCTGGAAACACCATATATTTT. Translation: CAIRGPTSGNTIYF.

The rearrangement joins TRBV5-6 to TRBJ1-6; D perhaps matches TRBD1 (6 bases). V lost 5 bases, J lost 4 bases, and 16 bases lay in between. Germline-derived CDR1 and CDR2 are SGHDT and YYEEEE. The CDR3 contains 16 residues. CDR3 coding DNA: TGTGCCAGCAGGCGAACAGGGTTGGGGTATAATTCACCCCTCCACTTT. It translates to CASRRTGLGYNSPLHF.

The chain has TRBV11-2 and TRBJ2-7; D is unclear. CDR1 is SGHAT, CDR2 FQNNGV, per germline. Trimming shortened V by 5 bases and J by 3 bases, and 20 bases separated the two germline ends. CDR3 length: 16 residues. CDR3: CASSPIASTGLYEQYF. For the CDR3, the DNA is TGTGCCAGCAGCCCAATAGCTTCCACTGGCCTCTACGAGCAGTACTTC.

The gene calls are TRBV27 and TRBJ2-7; perhaps TRBD1 as D (7 bases). Germline loops: CDR1 MNHEY, CDR2 SMNVEV (reference sequence). Trimming removed 4 bases from V and 4 bases from J, with 20 bases in between. This CDR3 region has 16 residues. Here the CDR3 DNA reads TGTGCCAGCAGTTCGCAAGGAGGGGGCCGTAAGTACGAGCAGTACTTC. This gives the protein CASSSQGGGRKYEQYF.

This chain uses TRBV28 with TRBJ1-6; D call uncertain. Trimming shortened V by 8 bases and J by 0 bases, and 20 bases separated the two germline ends. This CDR3 has 18 amino acids. CDR1 MDHEN and CDR2 SYDVKM come from the germline V gene. The DNA for the CDR3 is TGTGCCAGCCAAGACGCAACGCAAGTGAGCTCCTATAATTCACCCCTCCACTTT. Translating it yields CASQDATQVSSYNSPLHF.

This rearrangement joins TRBV4-1 to TRBJ2-6, with D perhaps TRBD1 (5 bases). The CDR3 runs 16 residues. From germline, CDR1 is MGHRA and CDR2 YSYEKL. The germline V and J ends were trimmed by 2 bases and 1 base, with 9 bases remaining between them. The CDR3 reads CASSQPGFSGANVLTF. CDR3 nucleotide sequence: TGCGCCAGCAGCCAACCAGGGTTTTCTGGGGCCAACGTCCTGACTTTC.